The sequence of this TCR beta chain was determined in a study of cytomegalovirus exposure and HLA in healthy donors. Sequencing used immunoSEQ multiplex PCR; TCRdb keeps in-frame clones, though not all of them. The table shows about 47,000 clones, with about 90% occurring only once. The TCR was taken from a man younger than 30 in good health and CMV-seronegative. Sample: PBMCs.

The CDR3 here is CASSSIYNEQFF. CDR3 sequence (DNA): TGTGCCAGCAGTTCAATTTACAATGAGCAGTTCTTC. The chain employs TRBV28 and TRBJ2-1; D uncertain. Germline loops: CDR1 MDHEN, CDR2 SYDVKM. The CDR3 runs 12 residues. V lost 4 bases, J lost 4 bases, and 5 bases lay in between.